Detailed here is one T cell receptor beta chain. Its antigen is unknown. The CDR3 goes on 3 residues after the read ends, and that part is filled in from the germline J gene. V was pared by 1 base and J by 7 bases, with 6 bases of the junction left unmatched. The V gene's germline CDR1 is SGHRS and CDR2 YFSETQ. The CDR3 runs to 15 residues. The data originate from a study of T cells in women clearing cervical HPV infection. The study's findings and limits: Associations may precede or follow infection; HPV-specific or memory T cells were not isolated.

Average input was approximately 1,200 ng genomic DNA for immunoSEQ TCR beta CDR3 amplification. Using immunoSEQ multiplex PCR, the repertoire was profiled, and TCRdb retains in-frame clones only, with some absent. The table for this sample gives about 36,000 clones. The receptor comes from a woman aged 18-70 years with a cervical HPV16 infection that either progressed to CIN3+ or cleared (not recorded which). The V gene is TRBV5-1, the J gene TRBJ2-1, with 9 bases aligning to TRBD1. Sequences were obtained from blood buffy coat. The CDR3 here is CASSLLGQGDNEQFF. The CDR3 bases that were read are TGCGCCAGCAGCTTGTTGGGACAGGGTGATAATGAG.